The entry below describes one TCR beta chain. Its antigen remains unidentified. A second PCR, run for about 6 to 11 cycles, used a sample-barcoded 5' primer plus a J-beta primer mix. A single record per CDR3 protein comes from TCRdb applying MiXCR to the 5' RACE reads. The table records about 1,500,000 distinct CDR3 sequences, approximately 40% of them present only once. These data come from a study of blood T cells in healthy people across ages. Notes on the study in general: A strong correlation between TCR beta diversity and naive T cell percentage was seen.

There are 14 residues in the CDR3. Germline assignment: CDR1 GTSNPN and CDR2 SVGIG (reference sequence). V trimming: 7 bases; J trimming: 4 bases; junction bases outside the gene matches: 4. Each sample gave at least 6.5 million isolated PBMCs. Sequencing was carried out using blood. The V gene is TRBV30, the J gene TRBJ2-4, with 13 bases lining up with TRBD2. The receptor was derived from a woman between 18 and 30 years old in good health. The CDR3 reads CAYGLAGAKNIQYF. The CDR3 nucleotides read TGTGCCTATGGACTAGCGGGAGCGAAAAACATTCAGTACTTC.